The 2 T cell receptor beta chains reported below all come from one sample, sequenced in a study of cytomegalovirus exposure and HLA in healthy donors. The PCR employed 60 Vbeta primers together with 13 Jbeta primers. Clones were read by immunoSEQ multiplex PCR, and TCRdb kept only the in-frame ones, dropping some. Of 130,000 to 150,000 clones in the sample, about 76% were seen once. The source material was PBMCs. These receptors all stem from a young man in good health and CMV-seronegative.

The gene calls are TRBV7-6 and TRBJ2-7, with D unclear. The CDR3 has 12 amino acids. Trimming took off 1 base at V and 5 bases at J, with 6 bases between the two ends. The germline V gene encodes CDR1 SGHVS and CDR2 FNYEAQ. Here the CDR3 reads CASSLGPNEQYF. CDR3 DNA: TGTGCCAGCAGCTTAGGTCCCAACGAGCAGTACTTC.

This clone was seen a handful of times. The chain combines TRBV27 with TRBJ2-5; TRBD2 matches at 9 bases. V was clipped by 3 bases and J by 2 bases; unmatched bases: 7. The CDR3 length is 16 residues. Germline V gene lookup returns CDR1 MNHEY and CDR2 SMNVEV (reference sequence). The CDR3, as DNA: TGTGCCAGCAGTTTGGGCGGGGCGGGGGGGCAAGAGACCCAGTACTTC. Amino acids: CASSLGGAGGQETQYF.